The clone carrying this T cell receptor (beta chain) has at least ten counts. The antigen remains unidentified. This sample was taken from a study of T cell repertoires in cytomegalovirus infection. Study context: CMV infection plus the matching HLA type was flagged by public TCR beta signatures.

TCRdb reprocessed the reads with MiXCR, giving one entry per CDR3 protein. The sample holds 110,000 to 150,000 distinct CDR3 sequences, about 32% seen once. Looked up from germline, CDR1 is SGHTA and CDR2 is FQGNSA. The germline V and J ends were trimmed by 1 base and 9 bases, with 13 bases remaining between them. The CDR3 sequence is 14 residues long. Broader study findings: Carriage of CMV together with the relevant HLA was identifiable through cumulative public TCR beta family frequency.

The sample was CD8+ T cells from cultured PBMCs, taken from culture after CMV antigen stimulation. This receptor was obtained from a human donor in good health (CMV status not recorded). Some clones in this sample may be carry-over from other donors' samples. The chain combines TRBV7-2 with TRBJ2-1; possible D gene TRBD1, 6 bases. The CDR3 protein is CASSLDLGAGEQFF. In nucleotides, the CDR3 is TGTGCCAGCAGCTTAGATTTGGGGGCCGGTGAGCAGTTCTTC. The full variable domain, in which reference TRBV7-2 and TRBJ2-1 provide the parts outside the CDR3, is GAGVSQSPSNKVTEKGKDVELRCDPISGHTALYWYRQSLGQGLEFLIYFQGNSAPDKSGLPSDRFSAERTGGSVSTLTIQRTQQEDSAVYLCASSLDLGAGEQFFGPGTRLTVL.